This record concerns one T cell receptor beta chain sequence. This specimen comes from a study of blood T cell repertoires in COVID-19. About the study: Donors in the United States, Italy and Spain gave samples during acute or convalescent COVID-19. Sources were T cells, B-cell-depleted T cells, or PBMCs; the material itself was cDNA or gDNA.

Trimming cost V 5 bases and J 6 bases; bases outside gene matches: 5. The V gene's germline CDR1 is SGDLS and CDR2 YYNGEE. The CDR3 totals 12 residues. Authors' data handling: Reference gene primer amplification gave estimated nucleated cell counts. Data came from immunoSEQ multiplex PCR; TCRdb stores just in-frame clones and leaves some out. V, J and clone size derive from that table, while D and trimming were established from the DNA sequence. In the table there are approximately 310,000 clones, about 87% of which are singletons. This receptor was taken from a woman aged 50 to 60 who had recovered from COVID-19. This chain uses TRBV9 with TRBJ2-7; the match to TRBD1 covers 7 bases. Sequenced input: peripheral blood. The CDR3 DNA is TGTGCCAGCAGTTCACAGGGGTCCGAGCAGTACTTC. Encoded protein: CASSSQGSEQYF.